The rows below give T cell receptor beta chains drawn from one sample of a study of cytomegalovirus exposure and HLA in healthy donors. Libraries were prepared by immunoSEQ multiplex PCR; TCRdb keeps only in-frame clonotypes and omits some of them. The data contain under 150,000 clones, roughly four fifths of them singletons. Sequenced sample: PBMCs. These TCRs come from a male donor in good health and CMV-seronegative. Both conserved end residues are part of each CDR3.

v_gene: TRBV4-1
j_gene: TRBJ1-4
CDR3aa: CASSSMGGLTNEKLFF

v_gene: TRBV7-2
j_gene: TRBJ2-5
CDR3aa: CASSPGVAGRETQYF

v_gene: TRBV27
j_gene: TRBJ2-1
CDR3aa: CASSSGLAYNEQFF

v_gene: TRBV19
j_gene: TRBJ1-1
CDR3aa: CASKAGVNTEAFF

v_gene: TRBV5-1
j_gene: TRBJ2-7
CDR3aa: CASSTLTGTIEQYF

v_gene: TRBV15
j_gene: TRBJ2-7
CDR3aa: CATSRAWQGVSYEQYF

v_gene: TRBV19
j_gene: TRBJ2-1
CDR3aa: CASRPGLAGDRWFF

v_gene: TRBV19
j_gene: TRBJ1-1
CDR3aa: CASNIGGTEAFF

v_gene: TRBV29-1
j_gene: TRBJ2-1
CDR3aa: CSVEEGTSGPGNEQFF

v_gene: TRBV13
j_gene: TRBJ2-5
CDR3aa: CASSLMSLFKAQETQYF

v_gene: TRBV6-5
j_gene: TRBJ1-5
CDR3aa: CASRSQGGQPQHF

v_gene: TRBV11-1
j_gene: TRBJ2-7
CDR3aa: CASSSSQGIGYEQYF

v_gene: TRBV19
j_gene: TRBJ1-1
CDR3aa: CASSIRGNTEAFF

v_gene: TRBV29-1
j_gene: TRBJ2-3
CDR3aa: CSVEPRDRGDTQYF

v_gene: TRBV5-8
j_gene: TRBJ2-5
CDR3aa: CASSPETVFKTQYF

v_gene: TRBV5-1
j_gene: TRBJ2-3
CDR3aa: CASSNEGTGWTDTQYF

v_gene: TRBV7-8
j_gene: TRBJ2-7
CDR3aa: CASSLGQGLLEQYF

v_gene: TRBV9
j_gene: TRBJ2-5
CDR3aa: CASSVEGHNLQETQYF

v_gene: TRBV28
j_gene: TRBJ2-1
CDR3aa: CASSPPRGTYNEQFF

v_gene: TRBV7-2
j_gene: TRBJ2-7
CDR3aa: CASSPRGYEQYF

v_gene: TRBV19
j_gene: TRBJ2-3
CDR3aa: CASRGQGEADTQYF

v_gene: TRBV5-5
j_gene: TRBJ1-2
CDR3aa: CASSLLGRGYTF

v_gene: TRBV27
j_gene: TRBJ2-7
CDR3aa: CASSSDRTTYEQYF

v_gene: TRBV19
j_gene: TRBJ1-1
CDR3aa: CASSLTGGRTEAFF

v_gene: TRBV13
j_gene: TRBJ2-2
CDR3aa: CASSWTGGTGELFF

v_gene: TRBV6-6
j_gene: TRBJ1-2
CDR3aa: CASSYSRVEPTNGYTF

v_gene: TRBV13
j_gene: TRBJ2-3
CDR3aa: CASSLAAGVDTQYF

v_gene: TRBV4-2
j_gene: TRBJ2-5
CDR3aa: CASSQDTGEGRQETQYF

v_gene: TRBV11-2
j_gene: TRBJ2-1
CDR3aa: CASTPGLDYNEQFF

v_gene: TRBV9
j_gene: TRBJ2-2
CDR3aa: CASSLRGTNTGELFF

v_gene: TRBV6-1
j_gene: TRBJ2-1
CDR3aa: CASSETGSHNEQFF

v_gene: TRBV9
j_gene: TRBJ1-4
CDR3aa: CASSETGRDEKLFF

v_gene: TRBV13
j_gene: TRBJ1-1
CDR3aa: CASSSSPGTGVPRAFF

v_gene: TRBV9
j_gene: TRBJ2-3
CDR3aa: CASSVGDSTDTQYF

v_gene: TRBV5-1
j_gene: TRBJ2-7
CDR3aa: CASSSSPTGGASLWEQYF

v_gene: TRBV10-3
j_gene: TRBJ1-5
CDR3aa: CAISTQTNQPQHF

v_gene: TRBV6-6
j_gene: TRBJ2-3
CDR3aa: CASTPSSDTQYF

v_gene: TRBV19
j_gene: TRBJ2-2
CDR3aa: CASTVAGGRRELFF

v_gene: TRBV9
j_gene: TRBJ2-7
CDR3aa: CASSVPRSYEQYF

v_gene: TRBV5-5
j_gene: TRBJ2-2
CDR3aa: CASSSRDYNTGELFF

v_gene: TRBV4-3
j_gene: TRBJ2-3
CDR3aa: CASSLGTGITDTQYF

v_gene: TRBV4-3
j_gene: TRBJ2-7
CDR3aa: CASSQELAPTSYEQYF

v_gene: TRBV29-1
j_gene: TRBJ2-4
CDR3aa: CSVEDLSLENIQYF

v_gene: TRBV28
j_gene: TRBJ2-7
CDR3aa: CASRGTSGSLFYEQYF

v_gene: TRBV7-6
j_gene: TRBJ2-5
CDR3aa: CASSLAPGDEETQYF

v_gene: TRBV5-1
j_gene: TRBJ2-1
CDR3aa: CASSLGGQITYNEQFF

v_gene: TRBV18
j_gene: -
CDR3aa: CASSPLGTGDSEQYF